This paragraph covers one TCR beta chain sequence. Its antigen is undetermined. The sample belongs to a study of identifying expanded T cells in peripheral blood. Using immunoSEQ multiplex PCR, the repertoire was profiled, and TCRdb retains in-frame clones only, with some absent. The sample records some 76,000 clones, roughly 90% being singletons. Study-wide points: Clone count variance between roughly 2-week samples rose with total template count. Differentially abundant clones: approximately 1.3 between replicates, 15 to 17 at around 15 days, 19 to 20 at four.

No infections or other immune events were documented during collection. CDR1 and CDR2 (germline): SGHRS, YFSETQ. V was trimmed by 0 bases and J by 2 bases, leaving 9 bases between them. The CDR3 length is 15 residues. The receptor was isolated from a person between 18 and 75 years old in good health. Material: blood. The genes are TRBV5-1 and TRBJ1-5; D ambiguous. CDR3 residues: CASSLVPGGNQPQHF. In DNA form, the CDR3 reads TGCGCCAGCAGCTTGGTCCCTGGCGGCAATCAGCCCCAGCATTTT. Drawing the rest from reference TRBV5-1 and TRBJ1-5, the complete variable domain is KAGVTQTPRYLIKTRGQQVTLSCSPISGHRSVSWYQQTPGQGLQFLFEYFSETQRNKGNFPGRFSGRQFSNSRSEMNVSTLELGDSALYLCASSLVPGGNQPQHFGDGTRLSIL.